Sequencing of this T cell receptor (beta chain) was carried out in a study of CD8+CD57+ T cells in acquired aplastic anemia. In germline, CDR1 is SGHTA, CDR2 FQGNSA. Trimming left V 5 bases short and J 5 bases short, with 16 bases between. This CDR3 comprises 14 residues. This clonotype was seen ten or more times. Investigators profiled TCR beta VDJ and CDR3 from genomic DNA template. TCRdb independently ran MiXCR on the reads; one entry per CDR3 protein. The table includes about 190,000 distinct CDR3 sequences, 54% detected once. The V and J genes are TRBV7-2 and TRBJ2-7; D remains unclear. The sequenced sample consisted of sorted CD4+, CD8+, or CD8+CD57+ T cells (not recorded which) from PBMCs. The clonotype comes from a human donor in good health, serving as a control. The CDR3 is CASSPRALRDEQYF. CDR3 DNA: TGTGCCAGCAGCCCAAGGGCCCTACGCGACGAGCAGTACTTC.